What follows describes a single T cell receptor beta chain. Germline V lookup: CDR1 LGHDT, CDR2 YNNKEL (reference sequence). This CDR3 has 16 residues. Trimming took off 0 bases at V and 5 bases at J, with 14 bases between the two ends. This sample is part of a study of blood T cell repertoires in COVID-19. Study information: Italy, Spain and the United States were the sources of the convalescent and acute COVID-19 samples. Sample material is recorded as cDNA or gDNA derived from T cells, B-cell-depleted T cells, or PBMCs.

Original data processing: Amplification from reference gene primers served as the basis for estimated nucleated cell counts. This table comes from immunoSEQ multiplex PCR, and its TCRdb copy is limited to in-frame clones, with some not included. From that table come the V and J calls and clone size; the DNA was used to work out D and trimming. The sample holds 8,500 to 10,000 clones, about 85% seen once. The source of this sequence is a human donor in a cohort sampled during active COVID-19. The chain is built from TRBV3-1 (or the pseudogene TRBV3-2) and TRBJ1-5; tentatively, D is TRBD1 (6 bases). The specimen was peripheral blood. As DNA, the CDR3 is TGTGCCAGCAGCCAAGATGCGGGGGCGAGATATCAGCCCCAGCATTTT. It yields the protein CASSQDAGARYQPQHF.